The TCR beta chain described here comes from a study of blood T cell repertoires in COVID-19. Data came from immunoSEQ multiplex PCR; TCRdb stores just in-frame clones and leaves some out. Of under 150,000 clones listed, under 90% are singletons. This CDR3 is 13 amino acids long. Germline V lookup: CDR1 MNHEY, CDR2 SVGAGI. V was clipped by 6 bases and J by 6 bases; unmatched bases: 5. The J gene is TRBJ1-2, the V gene TRBV6-5, with 9 bases identical to TRBD1. This sequence originates from a man aged 45-65 years in a cohort exposed to, infected with or recovered from COVID-19 (not recorded which). The sequenced sample consisted of PBMCs or T cells enriched from blood (not recorded which). CDR3 DNA sequence: TGTGCCAGCAGCAGACAGGGGGTGGATGGCTACACCTTC. Amino acids: CASSRQGVDGYTF.